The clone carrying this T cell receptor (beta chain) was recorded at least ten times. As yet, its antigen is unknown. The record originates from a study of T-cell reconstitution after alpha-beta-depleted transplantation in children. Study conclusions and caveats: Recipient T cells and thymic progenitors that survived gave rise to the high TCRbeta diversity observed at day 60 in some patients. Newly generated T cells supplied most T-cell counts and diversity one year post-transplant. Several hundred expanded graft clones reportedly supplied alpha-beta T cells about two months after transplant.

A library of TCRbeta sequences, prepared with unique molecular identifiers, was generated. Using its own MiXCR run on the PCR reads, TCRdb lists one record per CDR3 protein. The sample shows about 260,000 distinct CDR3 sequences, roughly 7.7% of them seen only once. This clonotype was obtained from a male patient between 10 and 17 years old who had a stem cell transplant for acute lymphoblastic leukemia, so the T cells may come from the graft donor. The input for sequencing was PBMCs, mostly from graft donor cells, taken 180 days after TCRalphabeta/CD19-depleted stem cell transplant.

The DNA for the CDR3 is TGCAGCGTTGCGGGCGGAGGGGGCACTGGAAACACCATATATTTT. Translation gives CSVAGGGGTGNTIYF. The V and J genes are TRBV29-1 and TRBJ1-3, with 7 bases that match TRBD1. V shed 4 bases and J 2 bases; nucleotides not matched to a gene: 8. Looked up from germline, CDR1 is SQVTM and CDR2 is ANQGSEA. The CDR3 sequence is 15 residues long. The variable domain in full, completed from reference TRBV29-1 and TRBJ1-3, reads SAVISQKPSRDICQRGTSLTIQCQVDSQVTMMFWYRQQPGQSLTLIATANQGSEATYESGFVIDKFPISRPNLTFSTLTVSNMSPEDSSIYLCSVAGGGGTGNTIYFGEGSWLTVV.